This T cell receptor (beta chain) derives from a study of blood T cell repertoires in COVID-19. Overall study: PBMCs, B-cell-depleted T cells, or T cells were the source of the cDNA or gDNA that made up the material.

The CDR3 is made up of 15 amino acids. Germline V lookup: CDR1 SGHRS, CDR2 YFSETQ. The ends lost 2 bases at V and 10 bases at J; junction bases unmatched: 5. Profiled with immunoSEQ multiplex PCR; TCRdb holds only in-frame clones, not every one. The data hold about 490,000 clones, with 75% to 90% observed a single time. The sample was peripheral blood. This clonotype was obtained from a human donor in a cohort sampled during active COVID-19. This chain uses TRBV5-1 with TRBJ2-2, with 13 nucleotides matching TRBD2. CDR3 coding DNA: TGCGCCAGCAGCTTCGGACTAGCGGGGGAAGAGGAGCTGTTTTTT. Translation: CASSFGLAGEEELFF.